The 11 T cell receptor beta chains below all came from one sample that was sequenced in a study of vaccination and CD4 T cells after COVID-19. With the Oncomine TCR Beta short-read assay, DNA from cultured CD4+ T cells was sequenced. Using its own MiXCR run on the PCR reads, TCRdb lists one record per CDR3 protein. This table holds about 14,000 distinct CDR3 sequences, under 25% found once. Treatment in this sample: 10-day PBMC culture with coronavirus spike peptide pools or control peptides (ViraFEST assay). These TCRs are of unknown antigen specificity. What was sequenced was cultured CD4+ T cells from blood. These receptors all come from a human donor with COVID-19.

V is TRBV9 and J is TRBJ2-2; the match to TRBD1 covers 7 bases. There are 15 residues in the CDR3. Germline V gene data show CDR1 as SGDLS and CDR2 as YYNGEE. With 3 bases clipped from V and 6 bases from J, the junction kept 8 bases outside the gene matches. CDR3 amino acids: CASSAETGKSGELFF. The CDR3 DNA reads as TGTGCCAGCAGCGCCGAGACAGGGAAATCCGGGGAGCTGTTTTTT.

This clonotype was recorded only once. The gene calls are TRBV5-4 and TRBJ2-7; 8 bases match TRBD2. The CDR3 has 14 amino acids. Germline CDR1 and CDR2: SGHNT and YYREEE (reference sequence). J lost 3 bases, V lost 4 bases, and 6 bases had no gene match. The CDR3 nucleotides are TGTGCCAGCAGCGCCAGCGGGGGACGCTACGAGCAGTACTTC. As protein: CASSASGGRYEQYF. Drawing the rest from reference TRBV5-4 and TRBJ2-7, the complete variable domain is ETGVTQSPTHLIKTRGQQVTLRCSSQSGHNTVSWYQQALGQGPQFIFQYYREEENGRGNFPPRFSGLQFPNYSSELNVNALELDDSALYLCASSASGGRYEQYFGPGTRLTVT.

The gene calls are TRBV20-1 and TRBJ2-5; a weak D match, TRBD2 (5 bases). CDR1 and CDR2 from the germline V gene are DFQATT and SNEGSKA (reference sequence). V was trimmed by 6 bases and J by 5 bases, leaving 16 bases between them. The CDR3 loop spans 13 amino acids. The CDR3, as DNA: TGCAGTGCACAAGGACTCAGTCCGGAGACCCAGTACTTC. Translated, it gives CSAQGLSPETQYF.

This clonotype was seen more than once but under ten times. J is TRBJ1-6 and V is TRBV29-1; 7 bases line up with TRBD1. The CDR3 sequence is 16 residues long. Germline CDR1 SQVTM, CDR2 ANQGSEA. V gave up 4 bases and J gave up 4 bases; unmatched junction bases: 10. The CDR3 sequence is CSVVTGDHNYNSPLHF. CDR3 nucleotide sequence: TGCAGCGTTGTAACAGGGGACCATAATTATAATTCACCCCTCCACTTT.

This clonotype was seen only a few times. The chain joins TRBV12-3 or TRBV12-4 to TRBJ2-5; 8 bases are a match to TRBD2. Trimming took 7 bases from V and 5 from J; bases not matched to a gene: 15. CDR3 length equals 16 residues. The CDR3 DNA is TGTGCCAGCACGGGGGGGCGAGGGGGGTCCGTGGAGACCCAGTACTTC. It yields the protein CASTGGRGGSVETQYF.

This chain uses TRBV6-2 or TRBV6-3 with TRBJ2-1; 7 bases agree with TRBD2. The CDR3 covers 17 residues. The V segment lost 5 bases and the J segment 3 bases; nucleotides outside the gene matches: 13. Germline assignment: CDR1 MNHEY and CDR2 SVGEGT. CDR3 nucleotide sequence: TGTGCCAGCAGTCAGGCCGGGACTAAAGCTGTCTACAATGAGCAGTTCTTC. Residues: CASSQAGTKAVYNEQFF.

This clonotype was observed a few times. The chain employs TRBV11-2 and TRBJ1-2, with 10 bases that match TRBD1. The CDR3 covers 15 residues. V shed 6 bases and J 8 bases; nucleotides not matched to a gene: 12. CDR1 and CDR2 (germline): SGHAT, FQNNGV. The CDR3 bases are TGTGCCAGCAGTTGGGTCCAGGACAGGGGGAGAGGCTACACCTTC. Translation: CASSWVQDRGRGYTF.

As DNA, the CDR3 is TGTGCCACCAGCAGAGATCGAGGGGGTGTTAGTTATTCACCCCTCCACTTT. Protein product: CATSRDRGGVSYSPLHF. The V call is TRBV15, the J call TRBJ1-6, with a weak D call TRBD1 (6 bases). From germline, CDR1 is LNHNV and CDR2 YYDKDF (reference sequence). V was trimmed by 0 bases and J by 8 bases, leaving 17 bases between them. CDR3 length: 17 residues. The entire variable domain, with the rest obtained from reference TRBV15 and TRBJ1-6, is as follows: DAMVIQNPRYQVTQFGKPVTLSCSQTLNHNVMYWYQQKSSQAPKLLFHYYDKDFNNEADTPDNFQSRRPNTSFCFLDIRSPGLGDTAMYLCATSRDRGGVSYSPLHFGNGTRLTVT.

The V call is TRBV12-3 or TRBV12-4, the J call TRBJ2-7; 8 bases map to TRBD1. The V and J ends lost 5 bases and 2 bases, in that order; junction bases with no gene match: 11. The CDR3 contains 16 residues. The CDR3 DNA reads as TGTGCCAGCAGTGTCTTATACGGACAGGGAACCTACGAGCAGTACTTC. Its translation is CASSVLYGQGTYEQYF.

The chain couples TRBV9 to TRBJ1-1, with D possibly matching TRBD1 (5 bases). Looked up from germline, CDR1 is SGDLS and CDR2 is YYNGEE. V lost 3 bases to trimming and J lost 3 bases, with 12 bases between them. CDR3 size: 14 residues. CDR3 amino acids: CASSAGGGDTEAFF. CDR3 nucleotide sequence: TGTGCCAGCAGCGCCGGGGGTGGCGACACTGAAGCTTTCTTT.

The gene calls are TRBV5-4 and TRBJ2-2; no definite D call. Deletions cut 3 bases from V and 0 bases from J, with 6 bases between. Germline loops: CDR1 SGHNT, CDR2 YYREEE (reference sequence). The CDR3 has 14 amino acids. The CDR3 reads CASSYVANTGELFF. CDR3 sequence (DNA): TGTGCCAGCAGCTATGTAGCGAACACCGGGGAGCTGTTTTTT. The full variable domain, completed using reference TRBV5-4 and TRBJ2-2, is ETGVTQSPTHLIKTRGQQVTLRCSSQSGHNTVSWYQQALGQGPQFIFQYYREEENGRGNFPPRFSGLQFPNYSSELNVNALELDDSALYLCASSYVANTGELFFGEGSRLTVL.